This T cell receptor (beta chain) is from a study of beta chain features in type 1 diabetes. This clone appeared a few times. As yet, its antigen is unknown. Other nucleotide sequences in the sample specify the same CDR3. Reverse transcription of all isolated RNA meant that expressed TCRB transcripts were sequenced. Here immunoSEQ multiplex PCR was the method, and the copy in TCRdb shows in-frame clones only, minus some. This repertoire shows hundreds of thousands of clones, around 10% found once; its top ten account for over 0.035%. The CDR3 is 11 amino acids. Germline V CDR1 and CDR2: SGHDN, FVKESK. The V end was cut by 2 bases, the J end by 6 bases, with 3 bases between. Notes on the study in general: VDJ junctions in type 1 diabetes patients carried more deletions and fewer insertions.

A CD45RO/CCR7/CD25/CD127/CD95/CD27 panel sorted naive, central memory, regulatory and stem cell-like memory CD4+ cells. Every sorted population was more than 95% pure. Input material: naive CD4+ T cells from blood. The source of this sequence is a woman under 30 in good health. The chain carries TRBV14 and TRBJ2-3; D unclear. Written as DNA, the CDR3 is TGTGCCAGCAGCCAATCTGATACGCAGTATTTT. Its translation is CASSQSDTQYF.